The entry below gives a single T cell receptor beta chain sequence along with its context. The antigen is not known. The data derive from a study of CXCR3-negative and CXCR3-positive naive CD8 T cells. Study-wide points: Fresh PBMCs served for most assays, and CXCR3 expression fell partially after cryopreservation. With surface CD5 comparable between naive subsets, TCR strength was estimated using properties derived from the TRB CDR3.

Libraries of TRB cDNA were made by 5' RACE and carried UMIs. TCRdb re-called the 5' RACE reads; every CDR3 protein appears as one record, without DNA. The sample's table shows 75,000 to 95,000 distinct CDR3 sequences. The germline gives CDR1 SGHTA, CDR2 FQGNSA. This CDR3 contains 16 residues. Naive CD8+ T cells were CD45RO-CCR7+CD27+CD95-. The V call is TRBV7-2, the J call TRBJ2-7; TCRdb lists TRBD1, though no DNA is available to test this call. This clonotype was obtained from a human donor in good health. Some clones in this sample may be carry-over from other donors' samples. Sample: naive CXCR3- CD8+ T cells from blood. Sample subset: CD45RO-CCR7+CD27+CD95- naive CD8+ T cells lacking CXCR3 (TNR3-). CDR3 protein: CASSSPLGERTYEQYF.